The rows below give T cell receptor beta chains drawn from one sample of a study of prognosis after radiotherapy for stage I lung cancer. TCRdb re-called the multiplex PCR reads with MiXCR, one entry per CDR3 protein. The table has roughly 13,000 distinct CDR3 sequences, roughly a third seen once. The sequencing used PBMCs, collected before or after stereotactic body radiation therapy (not recorded which). The receptors derive from a donor aged 50 or older with non-small cell lung cancer. The CDR3 runs from the conserved cysteine through the conserved F or W. Fields, in order: J gene, clone size, V gene, D gene, CDR3 DNA, CDR3 protein. D genes are given only for firm matches. Some rows have no size entry. The others give once, few or many, or a class for an expanded clone.

>TRBJ2-1|many|TRBV20-1|NA
TGCAGTGCTAGCCGCCCCAGTATGGGGAGTGCGAACAATGAGCAGTTCTTC
CSASRPSMGSANNEQFF
>TRBJ1-2|many|TRBV7-9|NA
TGTGCCAGCAGCTTAGGTCAGATAAACTATGGCTACACCTTC
CASSLGQINYGYTF
>TRBJ2-2|many|TRBV29-1|TRBD1
TGCAGCGTGGGACAGATAAACACCGGGGAGCTGTTTTTT
CSVGQINTGELFF
>TRBJ2-7|NA|TRBV6-1|TRBD2
TGTGCCAGCAGTCTACACAGGACTAGCGGGGTTGACGAGCGGTACTTC
CASSLHRTSGVDERYF
>TRBJ1-2|NA|TRBV2|NA
TGTGCCAGCGGCGGACAGCGAGGTTGCTATGGCTACACCTTC
CASGGQRGCYGYTF
>TRBJ1-1|many|TRBV2|NA
TGTGCCAGCAACGGGGGAACTGAAGCTTTCTTT
CASNGGTEAFF
>TRBJ2-1|NA|TRBV6-2/TRBV6-3|TRBD1
TGTGCCAGCAGTGGACAGGGGCTAGATCACAATCAGCAGTTCTTC
CASSGQGLDHNQQFF
>TRBJ2-2|NA|TRBV28|TRBD2
TGTGCCAGCAGTTTCTCCCGGCCAGGGAGGGCCGGGGAGCTGTTTTTT
CASSFSRPGRAGELFF
>TRBJ2-7|NA|TRBV11-2|NA
TGTGCCAGCAGCTGGGCAGGGGACATATACGAGCAGTACTTC
CASSWAGDIYEQYF
>TRBJ2-2|many|TRBV7-3|NA
TGTGCCAGCAGCCCGGGACGGTCGAACACCGGGGAGCTGTTTTTT
CASSPGRSNTGELFF
>TRBJ2-7|many|TRBV5-1|TRBD1
TGCGCCAGCAGCCCGGGCCCCGGGGACAGGACCTACGAGCAGTACTTC
CASSPGPGDRTYEQYF
>TRBJ2-5|many|TRBV25-1|TRBD2
TGTGCCAGCAGTGAAGGAGGGCTAGCGGGAGGGCTGCGGGAGACCCAGTACTTC
CASSEGGLAGGLRETQYF
>TRBJ2-5|many|TRBV25-1|TRBD1
TGTGCCAGCAGTGAATTGGGGACAGGGGGTCGGGAGACCCAGTACTTC
CASSELGTGGRETQYF
>TRBJ2-1|NA|TRBV20-1|NA
TGCAGTGCTAGAGATCAGGGGGGGGTGCTTTACAACGAGCAGTTCTTC
CSARDQGGVLYNEQFF
>TRBJ1-6|NA|TRBV20-1|NA
TGCAGTGTTATTACAGTGTCTCCAGTGAATTCACCCCTCCACTTT
CSVITVSPVNSPLHF
>TRBJ2-1|many|TRBV7-2|NA
TGTGCCAGCAGCCAGACGTCGGAGGAGCAGTTCTTC
CASSQTSEEQFF
>TRBJ1-1|many|TRBV4-1|NA
TGCGCCAGCAGCAAAGAAGGGCAGGGCTCTTTGGCTTTCTTT
CASSKEGQGSLAFF
>TRBJ2-1|NA|TRBV28|NA
TGTGCCAGCAGGGGAAGGAGGGGCGATGAGCAGTTCTTC
CASRGRRGDEQFF
>TRBJ1-1|many|TRBV2|NA
TGTGCCAGCAGTAGGGGGGGAAACACTGAAGCTTTCTTT
CASSRGGNTEAFF
>TRBJ2-5|NA|TRBV6-2/TRBV6-3|TRBD2
TGTGCCAGCAGCCCGGGGAGCGGGGTGTTAGAGACCCAGTACTTC
CASSPGSGVLETQYF